The 24 T cell receptor beta chains listed next were all sequenced from one sample in a study of control samples from healthy donors and cancer patients. Only in-frame clones appear in the TCRdb table, and some are missing; sequencing was by immunoSEQ multiplex PCR. In the table there are about 96,000 clones, approximately 95% of which are singletons. Sequencing used blood. Source of these receptors: a man between 18 and 35 years old in good health.

This clone was seen a few times. This chain uses TRBV15 with TRBJ2-1, with D maybe TRBD2 (6 bases). Germline lookup yields CDR1 LNHNV and CDR2 YYDKDF (reference sequence). V dropped 0 bases and J dropped 4 bases, with 10 bases sitting between them. This CDR3 region has 15 residues. The CDR3 loop is CATSRDSGDYNEQFF. DNA of the CDR3: TGTGCCACCAGCAGAGATAGCGGAGATTACAATGAGCAGTTCTTC.

The chain couples TRBV30 to TRBJ2-7; TRBD1 matches at 7 bases. Germline loops: CDR1 GTSNPN, CDR2 SVGIG (reference sequence). V dropped 1 base and J dropped 4; count of bases not matched to a gene: 1. The length of the CDR3 is 12 residues. The chain's CDR3 is CAWSEQGYEQYF. CDR3 in DNA: TGTGCCTGGAGTGAACAGGGGTACGAGCAGTACTTC.

The rearrangement uses TRBV7-9 and TRBJ2-7, with 9 bases that match TRBD1. Unmatched junction bases numbered 5, after V lost 3 bases and J lost 5 bases. The CDR3 length is 14 residues. Germline-derived CDR1 and CDR2 are SEHNR and FQNEAQ (reference sequence). CDR3 protein: CASSFRDRDHEQYF. The CDR3 nucleotides read TGTGCCAGCAGCTTCCGGGACAGGGACCACGAGCAGTACTTC.

J is TRBJ2-5 and V is TRBV11-2; 13 bases are shared with TRBD2. V trimming: 5 bases; J trimming: 5 bases; junction bases outside the gene matches: 14. The CDR3 sequence is 18 residues long. Per germline, CDR1 SGHAT and CDR2 FQNNGV. The CDR3 here is CASSVGLAGAPFRETQYF. The CDR3 DNA reads as TGTGCCAGCAGCGTTGGACTAGCGGGAGCCCCCTTTCGGGAGACCCAGTACTTC.

V gene TRBV5-5 combines with J gene TRBJ2-3, with 7 bases that match TRBD1. Germline lookup yields CDR1 SGHKS and CDR2 YYEKEE (reference sequence). The V segment lost 4 bases and the J segment 2 bases; nucleotides outside the gene matches: 10. The CDR3 has 16 residues. Here the CDR3 DNA reads TGTGCCAGCAGCCCCGTTTGGGGACAGAACACAGATACGCAGTATTTT. Its translation is CASSPVWGQNTDTQYF.

In this sample, this clone turned up a few times. V is TRBV19 and J is TRBJ1-5; TRBD1 matches 10 bases. The germline V gene has CDR1 LNHDA and CDR2 SQIVND (reference sequence). The CDR3 extends over 15 amino acids. The V gene end was trimmed by 6 bases and the J gene end by 0 bases; junction bases not matched to a gene: 2. As DNA, the CDR3 is TGTGCCAGTAGCCGACAGGGGGCTAGCAATCAGCCCCAGCATTTT. Its protein is CASSRQGASNQPQHF.

The chain carries TRBV25-1 and TRBJ2-7; no firm D call. The V gene's germline CDR1 is MGHDK and CDR2 SYGVNS. The CDR3 runs to 17 residues. Trimming pared 1 base from V and 3 bases from J, leaving 19 bases between. In DNA, the CDR3 is TGTGCCAGCAGTGAATCAGGCTCTGGACCCTGGGGCTACGAGCAGTACTTC. Translated: CASSESGSGPWGYEQYF.

The gene calls are TRBV6-4 and TRBJ2-1; maybe TRBD2 (5 bases). The CDR3 sequence is 14 residues long. V was shortened by 5 bases and J by 8 bases, with 16 bases between the two germline ends. Germline loops: CDR1 MRHNA, CDR2 SNTAGT. The CDR3 DNA follows: TGTGCCAGCAGTTCGGGAACATACGGCTATGAGCAGTTCTTC. Its translation is CASSSGTYGYEQFF.

The V and J genes are TRBV7-9 and TRBJ1-1, with D hard to call. Trimming removed 7 bases at V and 3 bases at J, with 6 bases between. The CDR3 is 11 amino acids. Germline loops: CDR1 SEHNR, CDR2 FQNEAQ (reference sequence). CDR3 DNA: TGTGCCAGCAACCGGGACACTGAAGCTTTCTTT. Its protein product is CASNRDTEAFF.

The J gene is TRBJ1-1, the V gene TRBV4-3, with D hard to call. Trimming cost V 5 bases and J 0 bases, with 16 bases left between them. Germline assignment: CDR1 LGHNA and CDR2 YSLEER. This CDR3 is built from 16 residues. The CDR3 nucleotides read TGCGCCAGCAGCGAAAGTCGTAACAGAATGAACACTGAAGCTTTCTTT. Translating gives CASSESRNRMNTEAFF.

The chain joins TRBV7-2 to TRBJ1-1, with no clear D. The CDR3 sequence is 15 residues long. Trimming cost V 1 base and J 1 base, with 10 bases left between them. The V gene's germline CDR1 is SGHTA and CDR2 FQGNSA. The CDR3 sequence is CASSLGPGPNTEAFF. The CDR3 region has the DNA TGTGCCAGCAGCTTAGGCCCAGGCCCGAACACTGAAGCTTTCTTT.

The genes are TRBV3-1 (or the pseudogene TRBV3-2) and TRBJ2-7; D is unclear. This CDR3 spans 12 amino acids. CDR1 is LGHDT, CDR2 YNNKEL, per germline (reference sequence). V lost 3 bases to trimming and J lost 3 bases, with 6 bases between them. The CDR3 loop reads CASSQSDYEQYF. For the CDR3, the DNA is TGTGCCAGCAGCCAGTCGGACTACGAGCAGTACTTC.

The chain links TRBV6-4 to TRBJ1-2, with D possibly TRBD1 on 6 matching bases. Between the trimmed V and J ends, which lost 2 bases and 8 bases, there was a span of 12 bases. Germline-derived CDR1 and CDR2 are MRHNA and SNTAGT. The CDR3 consists of 13 residues. The CDR3 loop is CASSDGGGLGYTF. The CDR3 bases are TGTGCCAGCAGTGACGGTGGGGGGCTCGGCTACACCTTC.

The V and J genes are TRBV5-8 and TRBJ1-4; no firm D call. The CDR3 is 16 residues long. Between the trimmed V and J ends, which lost 4 bases and 0 bases, there was a span of 13 bases. Germline values: CDR1 SGHTS, CDR2 YDEGEE. CDR3 in DNA: TGTGCCAGCAGCATCAGGAATTGGGCAACTAATGAAAAACTGTTTTTT. Its protein product is CASSIRNWATNEKLFF. The complete variable domain, with remaining parts taken from reference TRBV5-8 and TRBJ1-4, reads EAGVTQSPTHLIKTRGQQATLRCSPISGHTSVYWYQQALGLGLQFLLWYDEGEERNRGNFPPRFSGRQFPNYSSELNVNALELEDSALYLCASSIRNWATNEKLFFGSGTQLSVL.

V usage is TRBV2 and J usage is TRBJ2-3; D gene unclear. V was cut by 1 base and J by 5 bases, with 7 bases left in between. The V gene's germline CDR1 is SNHLY and CDR2 FYNNEI. This CDR3 region has 13 residues. CDR3 nucleotides: TGTGCCAGCAGTGAAGGGTCTGGAGATACGCAGTATTTT. It translates to CASSEGSGDTQYF.

DNA of the CDR3: TGTGCCAGCAGTTACAGGGTCCGTTCGGTGAATTCACCCCTCCACTTT. It is translated as CASSYRVRSVNSPLHF. The chain carries TRBV5-6 and TRBJ1-6; possibly TRBD1 for D (6 bases). With 5 bases removed from V and 7 bases from J, the gap between germline ends came to 19 bases. The CDR3 is 16 amino acids. Germline loops: CDR1 SGHDT, CDR2 YYEEEE.

This clone has only one observation. The genes are TRBV25-1 and TRBJ1-1; a weak D match, TRBD1 (5 bases). There are 13 residues in the CDR3. V was cut by 8 bases and J by 1 base, with 11 bases left in between. Germline V lookup: CDR1 MGHDK, CDR2 SYGVNS. The CDR3 DNA follows: TGTGCCAGCTGGCGAGGGGCGAACACTGAAGCTTTCTTT. Amino acids: CASWRGANTEAFF.

The table lists this clone with a count of one. The chain recombines TRBV6-5 with TRBJ1-2; D perhaps matches TRBD1 (6 bases). Trimming removed 5 bases from V and 3 bases from J, with 13 bases in between. CDR1 and CDR2 (germline): MNHEY, SVGAGI. The CDR3 totals 14 residues. The CDR3 region is CASSNGRGYYGYTF. The CDR3 DNA reads TGTGCCAGCAGTAACGGGAGGGGGTACTATGGCTACACCTTC.

The rearrangement joins TRBV6-5 to TRBJ1-2; no clear D gene. This CDR3 comprises 14 residues. V dropped 5 bases and J dropped 1 base, with 11 bases sitting between them. The germline gives CDR1 MNHEY, CDR2 SVGAGI. CDR3 region: CASSQLTLNYGYTF. CDR3 DNA: TGTGCCAGCAGTCAACTGACCCTTAACTATGGCTACACCTTC.

The chain is built from TRBV5-3 and TRBJ1-1; possibly TRBD1 for D (6 bases). TRBV5-3 is noted as an ORF with a role that remains uncertain. CDR3 length: 14 amino acids. Trimming removed 3 bases from V and 1 base from J, with 10 bases in between. The CDR3 DNA is TGTGCCAGAAGCTCGGGACAAGGGAACACTGAAGCTTTCTTT. Protein sequence: CARSSGQGNTEAFF.

This clone was picked up one time. The chain is built from TRBV7-9 and TRBJ1-5; 9 positions agree with TRBD1. The CDR3 sequence is 15 residues long. V shed 5 bases, J shed 6 bases, and the junction held 8 bases outside the gene matches. CDR1 and CDR2 from the germline V gene are SEHNR and FQNEAQ (reference sequence). CDR3 nucleotide sequence: TGTGCCAGCAGCCCGGGACAGGGAAAGGGTCAGCCCCAGCATTTT. It translates to CASSPGQGKGQPQHF.

CDR3 nucleotides: TGTGCCAGCAGTGAAACTAGCGGGGGGGCCGAAATGAAGACCCAGTACTTC. Amino acids: CASSETSGGAEMKTQYF. The chain carries TRBV2 and TRBJ2-5; TRBD2 aligns across 13 bases. The V gene end was trimmed by 2 bases and the J gene end by 6 bases; junction bases not matched to a gene: 9. Germline loops: CDR1 SNHLY, CDR2 FYNNEI. The CDR3 loop spans 17 amino acids.

The V call is TRBV7-8, the J call TRBJ1-1, with D possibly matching TRBD1 (6 bases). The V end was cut by 3 bases, the J end by 6 bases, with 11 bases between. CDR1 is SGHVS and CDR2 is FQNEAQ in the germline V gene. CDR3 length: 13 amino acids. CDR3 sequence: CASSLARGPEAFF. CDR3 DNA: TGTGCCAGCAGCTTGGCCAGGGGACCTGAAGCTTTCTTT.

This chain uses TRBV14 with TRBJ1-1; D is uncertain. Deletions cut 1 base from V and 4 bases from J, with 16 bases between. The CDR3 has 16 amino acids. Germline V gene sequence: CDR1 SGHDN, CDR2 FVKESK. The CDR3 DNA reads as TGTGCCAGCAGCCAAGCCCCTTTTGGATCCCTCACTGAAGCTTTCTTT. Residues: CASSQAPFGSLTEAFF.